This TCR beta chain is from a study of beta chain features in type 1 diabetes. The study, taken as a whole, reports: A definitive answer on HLA type influencing TCRB rearrangement was not reached here. Patients with Type 1 diabetes showed moderately but significantly shorter TCRB CDR3s in all four CD4+ subsets.

Germline trimming cut 7 bases from V and 4 bases from J; bases unmatched to any gene: 7. Germline V gene lookup returns CDR1 SEHNR and CDR2 FQNEAQ (reference sequence). This CDR3 comprises 14 residues. Isolated RNA was reverse transcribed in full, so expressed TCRB transcripts were sequenced. Produced via immunoSEQ multiplex PCR; TCRdb's table is partial and in-frame only. This table holds fewer than 350,000 clones, about 15% found once. This clone was recorded a few times. Its matching antigen is unknown. The chain combines TRBV7-9 with TRBJ1-1; 9 nucleotides agree with TRBD1. Sequenced: naive CD4+ T cells from blood. This receptor was taken from a man between 18 and 35 years old with type 1 diabetes. This CDR3 is CASTRDRVGTEAFF. The CDR3 DNA is TGTGCCAGCACCCGGGACAGGGTGGGCACTGAAGCTTTCTTT.